A selection of T cell receptor beta chains follows, all from one sample in a study of CD8+CD57+ T cells in acquired aplastic anemia. TCRdb used MiXCR to reprocess the reads, holding one entry per CDR3 protein. The profile shows 200,000 or so distinct CDR3 sequences, under 55% of them singletons. The sample comprised sorted CD4+, CD8+, or CD8+CD57+ T cells (not recorded which) from PBMCs. These receptors all stem from a human donor with aplastic anemia. Each CDR3 is given with its conserved first and last residue. Fields, in order: V gene, J gene, clone size, D gene, CDR3 protein, CDR3 DNA. D genes are given only for firm matches. The size of a clone is reported for some rows only, either as once, few or many, or as a class for expanded clones.

V: TRBV11-1
J: TRBJ2-1
size: -
D: -
CDR3: CASSFGVARGSHEQSF
DNA: -

V: TRBV2
J: TRBJ1-4
size: -
D: TRBD1
CDR3: CASSIGQGAYEKLFF
DNA: TGTGCCAGCAGTATCGGACAGGGGGCGTATGAAAAACTGTTTTTT

V: TRBV25-1
J: TRBJ1-2
size: few
D: TRBD1
CDR3: CASRGGQAESYGYTF
DNA: TGTGCCAGCAGAGGGGGACAGGCAGAGTCCTATGGCTACACCTTC

V: TRBV12-5
J: TRBJ2-3
size: many
D: -
CDR3: CASGLTFRGDTQYF
DNA: TGTGCTAGTGGTTTGACATTTCGGGGAGATACGCAGTATTTT

V: TRBV19
J: TRBJ2-7
size: -
D: -
CDR3: CASSYVSSYEQYF
DNA: TGTGCCAGTAGTTACGTCAGCTCCTACGAGCAGTACTTC

V: TRBV4-3
J: TRBJ1-3
size: many
D: -
CDR3: CASSQDSASGNTIYF
DNA: TGCGCCAGCAGCCAAGACTCAGCCTCTGGAAACACCATATATTTT

V: TRBV30
J: TRBJ1-4
size: -
D: -
CDR3: CAWSGRNEKLSF
DNA: TGTGCCTGGAGCGGGAGGAATGAAAAACTGTCTTTT

V: TRBV6-5
J: TRBJ1-1
size: many
D: -
CDR3: CASSYSRLGLNTEAFF
DNA: TGTGCCAGCAGTTACTCGCGTCTGGGGCTGAACACTGAAGCTTTCTTT

V: TRBV24-1
J: TRBJ2-5
size: -
D: TRBD2
CDR3: CATSDPPGGQETQYF
DNA: TGTGCCACCAGTGATCCACCGGGGGGCCAAGAGACCCAGTACTTC

V: TRBV14
J: TRBJ1-1
size: many
D: -
CDR3: CASSQDGLGGEAFF
DNA: TGTGCCAGCAGCCAAGATGGCTTGGGGGGTGAAGCTTTCTTT

V: TRBV27
J: TRBJ2-3
size: -
D: -
CDR3: CASSLVWTDTQYF
DNA: TGTGCCAGCAGTTTAGTGTGGACAGATACGCAGTATTTT

V: TRBV20-1
J: TRBJ2-7
size: -
D: TRBD1
CDR3: CSASRTGVGYEQYF
DNA: TGCAGTGCTAGCCGGACAGGGGTAGGCTACGAGCAGTACTTC

V: TRBV11-1
J: TRBJ2-7
size: -
D: TRBD2
CDR3: CASSRSGTSGSYEQYF
DNA: TGTGCCAGCAGCAGAAGCGGGACTAGCGGGTCCTACGAGCAGTACTTC

V: TRBV20-1
J: TRBJ2-2
size: many
D: -
CDR3: CSARLRDGRIGTGELFF
DNA: TGCAGTGCTAGACTCCGGGACGGCCGCATTGGGACCGGGGAGCTGTTTTTT

V: TRBV19
J: TRBJ2-5
size: few
D: -
CDR3: CASSIGGGAMETQYF
DNA: TGTGCCAGTAGTATCGGAGGGGGCGCAATGGAGACCCAGTACTTC

V: TRBV2
J: TRBJ2-1
size: many
D: -
CDR3: CASSEGNEQFF
DNA: TGTGCCAGCAGTGAGGGAAATGAGCAGTTCTTC

V: TRBV7-6
J: TRBJ2-1
size: -
D: TRBD2
CDR3: CASSRLAQEQFF
DNA: TGTGCCAGCAGCCGACTAGCGCAGGAGCAGTTCTTC

V: TRBV29-1
J: TRBJ1-3
size: many
D: -
CDR3: CSVEELGRFGASGNTIYF
DNA: TGCAGCGTTGAGGAGTTGGGACGGTTTGGGGCGTCTGGAAACACCATATATTTT

V: TRBV11-1
J: TRBJ2-4
size: -
D: -
CDR3: CASSLGDGLAKNIQYF
DNA: TGTGCCAGCAGCTTAGGAGACGGCCTAGCCAAAAACATTCAGTACTTC

V: TRBV3-1
J: TRBJ1-1
size: many
D: -
CDR3: CASSQDITEAFF
DNA: TGTGCCAGCAGCCAAGACATCACTGAAGCTTTCTTT

V: TRBV29-1
J: TRBJ1-4
size: -
D: TRBD1
CDR3: CSVVTGSGEKLFF
DNA: TGCAGCGTCGTGACAGGGTCCGGGGAAAAACTGTTTTTT

V: TRBV27
J: TRBJ1-1
size: -
D: TRBD1
CDR3: CASNPGTGGFTEAFF
DNA: TGTGCCAGCAACCCCGGGACAGGGGGCTTCACTGAAGCTTTCTTT

V: TRBV6-1
J: TRBJ1-2
size: once
D: -
CDR3: CASSVDRSPNYGYTF
DNA: TGTGCCAGCAGTGTCGACCGATCCCCTAACTATGGCTACACCTTC

V: TRBV9
J: TRBJ2-1
size: many
D: TRBD2
CDR3: CASSVVAGAWYNEQFF
DNA: TGTGCCAGCAGCGTAGTGGCGGGAGCTTGGTACAATGAGCAGTTCTTC

V: TRBV9
J: TRBJ2-7
size: many
D: TRBD2
CDR3: CASLPRASGSYYEQYF
DNA: TGTGCCAGCCTTCCCAGGGCTAGCGGGAGTTACTACGAGCAGTACTTC

V: TRBV27
J: TRBJ2-1
size: -
D: -
CDR3: CAWEAAYSYNEQFF
DNA: TGTGCCTGGGAAGCGGCTTACTCCTACAATGAGCAGTTCTTC

V: TRBV11-1
J: TRBJ2-1
size: -
D: -
CDR3: CASSLAGRGLGNEQFF
DNA: TGTGCCAGCAGCTTAGCGGGCCGAGGTCTCGGGAATGAGCAGTTCTTC

V: TRBV27
J: TRBJ2-5
size: -
D: TRBD2
CDR3: CASSLVAGVETQYF
DNA: TGTGCCAGCAGTTTGGTAGCGGGGGTTGAGACCCAGTACTTC

V: TRBV10-3
J: TRBJ1-1
size: once
D: -
CDR3: CAISDVGHTEAFF
DNA: TGTGCCATCAGTGACGTCGGGCACACTGAAGCTTTCTTT

V: TRBV20-1
J: TRBJ2-7
size: many
D: -
CDR3: CSAPRDSFYEQYF
DNA: TGCAGCGCACCCAGGGACTCCTTCTACGAGCAGTACTTC

V: TRBV24-1
J: TRBJ1-2
size: -
D: TRBD1
CDR3: CATKGQGASYGYTF
DNA: TGTGCCACCAAGGGACAGGGGGCTTCCTATGGCTACACCTTC

V: TRBV9
J: TRBJ2-3
size: -
D: -
CDR3: CASTKYDDTQYF
DNA: TGTGCCAGCACGAAGTACGACGATACGCAGTATTTT

V: TRBV7-9
J: TRBJ1-1
size: -
D: -
CDR3: CASSPRTGIEAFF
DNA: TGTGCCAGCAGCCCTAGGACGGGTATTGAAGCTTTCTTT

V: TRBV19
J: TRBJ1-2
size: few
D: -
CDR3: CASRLTGVYGYTF
DNA: TGTGCCAGTAGACTAACCGGGGTCTATGGCTACACCTTC

V: TRBV20-1
J: TRBJ2-7
size: -
D: TRBD1
CDR3: CSATGTGNYEQYF
DNA: TGCAGTGCCACCGGGACAGGTAACTACGAGCAGTACTTC

V: TRBV7-9
J: TRBJ1-1
size: many
D: -
CDR3: CASSWTGYTEAFF
DNA: TGTGCCAGCAGCTGGACTGGATACACTGAAGCTTTCTTT

V: TRBV19
J: TRBJ2-1
size: few
D: TRBD2
CDR3: CASSVGLAVDEQFF
DNA: TGTGCCAGTAGTGTCGGACTAGCGGTCGATGAGCAGTTCTTC

V: TRBV19
J: TRBJ1-4
size: -
D: -
CDR3: CASSKGRGANEKLFF
DNA: TGTGCCAGTAGTAAAGGCAGGGGCGCAAATGAAAAACTGTTTTTT

V: TRBV19
J: TRBJ2-7
size: few
D: TRBD1
CDR3: CASSVVGQGAVEQYF
DNA: TGTGCCAGTAGTGTCGTCGGACAGGGGGCGGTTGAGCAGTACTTC

V: TRBV5-1
J: TRBJ2-5
size: many
D: -
CDR3: CASSPRGSGETQYF
DNA: TGCGCCAGCAGCCCAAGGGGGAGTGGGGAGACCCAGTACTTC

V: TRBV29-1
J: TRBJ1-5
size: many
D: TRBD1
CDR3: CSVAAGGESQPQHF
DNA: TGCAGCGTTGCTGCAGGGGGGGAATCTCAGCCCCAGCATTTT

V: TRBV10-2
J: TRBJ1-2
size: once
D: -
CDR3: CASRPSMYGYTF
DNA: TGCGCCAGCAGACCCAGTATGTATGGCTACACCTTC